The 8 T cell receptor beta chains reported below all come from one sample, sequenced in a study of T cell responses to AZD1222 COVID-19 vaccine. TCRdb's copy holds only in-frame clones and misses some; the assay was immunoSEQ multiplex PCR. The sample lists 50,000 to 70,000 clones; 86% were seen once. The sample in question was peripheral blood, obtained 28 days after the second AZD1222 dose. The receptor set was obtained from an adult who received the AZD1222 COVID-19 vaccine.

This clone came up once. The rearrangement links TRBV7-2 to TRBJ1-4, with D tentatively TRBD1 (6 bases). V shed 8 bases and J shed 4 bases, with 11 bases lying between them. From germline, CDR1 is SGHTA and CDR2 FQGNSA. This CDR3 is 13 amino acids long. The CDR3 DNA sequence: TGTGCCAGCGGTAGACAGGTTAATGAAAAACTGTTTTTT. Its translation is CASGRQVNEKLFF.

The chain carries TRBV14 and TRBJ2-1; D is possibly TRBD1 (6 bases). Trimming shortened V by 1 base and J by 1 base, and 11 bases separated the two germline ends. Germline CDR1 is SGHDN and CDR2 is FVKESK. The CDR3 length is 16 residues. CDR3 protein: CASSQAPGVSYNEQFF. For the CDR3, the DNA is TGTGCCAGCAGCCAAGCGCCAGGGGTGTCCTACAATGAGCAGTTCTTC.

This chain uses TRBV7-9 with TRBJ2-2; D gene ambiguous. Trimming shortened V by 2 bases and J by 2 bases, and 15 bases separated the two germline ends. CDR3 size: 17 residues. The germline V gene has CDR1 SEHNR and CDR2 FQNEAQ (reference sequence). The CDR3 spells CASSLLGPGLNTGELFF. The CDR3 nucleotides are TGTGCCAGCAGCTTACTCGGGCCTGGCCTTAACACCGGGGAGCTGTTTTTT.

The V and J genes are TRBV10-3 and TRBJ1-5; D is unresolved. The V end lost 3 bases, the J end lost 5 bases, and 11 bases lay between the germline ends. Per germline, CDR1 ENHRY and CDR2 SYGVKD. The CDR3 covers 14 residues. CDR3 in amino acids: CAISDGRQDQPQHF. CDR3 in DNA: TGTGCCATCAGTGACGGGAGGCAGGATCAGCCCCAGCATTTT.

The genes are TRBV5-1 and TRBJ1-1; tentative D call: TRBD1 (6 bases). CDR1 and CDR2 from the germline V gene are SGHRS and YFSETQ. The V gene lost 7 bases and the J gene lost 5 bases, with 15 bases spanning the gap. This CDR3 is built from 13 residues. The CDR3 DNA is TGCGCCAGCGGCCTTGGGCAGGGGACTGAAGCTTTCTTT. The encoded protein is CASGLGQGTEAFF.

This clone was counted once. The rearrangement uses TRBV28 and TRBJ1-5; D is perhaps TRBD1 (6 bases). The CDR3 contains 15 residues. V was cut by 6 bases and J by 5 bases, with 17 bases left in between. Germline-derived CDR1 and CDR2 are MDHEN and SYDVKM. CDR3 bases: TGTGCCAGCAGGCCGGGGGCCTTGGGGCATCAGCCCCAGCATTTT. This encodes CASRPGALGHQPQHF.

This clone was detected once. The J gene is TRBJ2-1, the V gene TRBV9; 8 bases are shared with TRBD1. V lost 4 bases to trimming and J lost 5 bases; unmatched junction nucleotides: 5. CDR3 size: 14 residues. The V gene's germline CDR1 is SGDLS and CDR2 YYNGEE. The CDR3 reads CASSPKDRDNEQFF. As DNA, the CDR3 is TGTGCCAGCAGCCCCAAGGACAGGGACAATGAGCAGTTCTTC.

The genes are TRBV11-3 and TRBJ1-1; tentatively, D is TRBD1 (5 bases). The CDR3 runs 14 residues. Germline-derived CDR1 and CDR2 are SGHNT and YENEEA. V lost 1 base and J 0 bases, leaving 6 bases between the germline ends. The CDR3 DNA reads TGTGCCAGCAGCTTAGGGGGGGTGAACACTGAAGCTTTCTTT. It is translated as CASSLGGVNTEAFF.